This TCR beta chain was profiled in a study of shared clonotypes between healthy human individuals. Regarding the study as a whole: Larger estimated richness was generally seen in naive subsets than in memory subsets.

Measured with immunoSEQ multiplex PCR; TCRdb has only the in-frame clones, and not every one. Among 700,000 to 950,000 clones listed, around 96% were seen once. This clone has a single count. No antigen is known for it. CD45RO-negative CD8 cells positively selected for CCR7 made up the naive population, which excluded terminally differentiated effector memory CD45RA+ cells. Germline V gives CDR1 SEHNR, CDR2 FQNEAQ (reference sequence). This CDR3 region has 13 residues. V lost 5 bases to trimming and J lost 8 bases, with 15 bases between them. The sequenced sample consisted of naive CD8+ T cells sorted from blood. The receptor was isolated from a man under 40 in good health. This chain links TRBV7-9 with TRBJ1-1; D uncertain. The CDR3 nucleotides read TGTGCCAGCAGCCATGTTGGTTTTCCCGAAGCTTTCTTT. This gives the protein CASSHVGFPEAFF.